The clone carrying this T cell receptor (beta chain) was counted only a few times. What it binds is not known. MiXCR was run by TCRdb on the reads, yielding one entry per CDR3 protein. The data show about 570,000 distinct CDR3 sequences, roughly 42% seen once. The entry originates in a study of T cell repertoires in cytomegalovirus infection. The overall study: In the study, CMV epitopes included recently identified HLA-C-restricted and well-studied HLA-B-restricted ones.

The CDR3 is made up of 15 amino acids. The V end lost 2 bases, the J end lost 6 bases, and 16 bases lay between the germline ends. The V gene's germline CDR1 is MNHEY and CDR2 SMNVEV (reference sequence). Findings and caveats of the study: There were HLA-C-restricted CMV-specific TCR beta clonotypes dominating the ex vivo response. Carriers of CMV plus the relevant HLA were identified by cumulative public TCR beta family frequency.

Specimen: cultured PBMCs, collected from culture after CMV antigen stimulation. The TCR comes from a human donor in good health (CMV status not recorded). Some clones in this sample may be carry-over from other donors' samples. This sequence joins TRBV27 and TRBJ1-1; D is unclear. CDR3 nucleotides: TGTGCCAGCAGTTTAGATGGGTTGAGCTTCTCTGAAGCTTTCTTT. It yields the protein CASSLDGLSFSEAFF.